Listed below are T cell receptor beta chains from one sample, sequenced in a study of blood T cell repertoires in COVID-19. Measured with immunoSEQ multiplex PCR; TCRdb has only the in-frame clones, and not every one. The sample lists about 270,000 clones; around 90% were seen once. The specimen was PBMCs or T cells enriched from blood (not recorded which). These receptor sequences come from a woman aged 35 to 49 with acute COVID-19. Both conserved end residues are part of each CDR3. Each record gives: J gene, V gene, D gene, clone size, CDR3 protein, CDR3 DNA. D genes are given only for firm matches. Not all rows give a size; the values are once, few, many and, for expanded clones, a class.

J: TRBJ2-7
V: TRBV9
D: .
size: .
CDR3: CASSESGTSTGEQYF
DNA: TGTGCCAGCAGCGAGTCCGGGACATCGACGGGCGAGCAGTACTTC

J: TRBJ2-7
V: TRBV14
D: .
size: .
CDR3: CASSQTTRDGRPYEQYF
DNA: TGTGCCAGCAGCCAAACTACCCGGGACGGGAGACCCTACGAGCAGTACTTC

J: TRBJ1-1
V: TRBV13
D: .
size: .
CDR3: CASSYGGVGTEAFF
DNA: TGTGCCAGCAGCTACGGAGGAGTGGGCACTGAAGCTTTCTTT

J: TRBJ2-1
V: TRBV14
D: TRBD2
size: .
CDR3: CASSPPTLLAGAYNEQFF
DNA: TGTGCCAGCAGCCCCCCAACACTACTAGCGGGCGCCTACAATGAGCAGTTCTTC

J: TRBJ1-6
V: TRBV5-1
D: TRBD1
size: few
CDR3: CASREQGYNSPLHF
DNA: TGCGCCAGCAGAGAACAGGGGTACAATTCACCCCTCCACTTT

J: TRBJ1-2
V: TRBV5-4
D: TRBD1
size: .
CDR3: CASSPDRVSGGYTF
DNA: TGTGCCAGCAGCCCGGACAGGGTGTCTGGTGGCTACACCTTC

J: TRBJ2-2
V: TRBV18
D: TRBD1
size: .
CDR3: CASYGQGATGELFF
DNA: TGTGCCAGCTACGGACAGGGGGCCACCGGGGAGCTGTTTTTT

J: TRBJ1-4
V: TRBV10-3
D: .
size: .
CDR3: CAISDRHNEKLFF
DNA: TGTGCCATCAGTGACAGGCATAATGAAAAACTGTTTTTT

J: TRBJ1-6
V: TRBV27
D: .
size: .
CDR3: CASRDGWGGLYNSPLHF
DNA: TGTGCCAGCAGAGACGGATGGGGAGGTCTATATAATTCACCCCTCCACTTT

J: TRBJ2-7
V: TRBV28
D: TRBD1
size: few
CDR3: CASSPLVQGANEQYF
DNA: TGTGCCAGCAGTCCCCTTGTGCAGGGGGCCAACGAGCAGTACTTC

J: TRBJ2-2
V: TRBV7-2
D: .
size: .
CDR3: CASSYGGNTGELFF
DNA: TGTGCCAGCAGCTACGGGGGAAACACCGGGGAGCTGTTTTTT

J: TRBJ1-3
V: TRBV5-1
D: .
size: .
CDR3: CASSQGRGGNTIYF
DNA: TGCGCCAGCAGCCAAGGCAGGGGAGGAAACACCATATATTTT